This TCR beta chain was documented in a study of OX40 agonist ivuxolimab in advanced cancers. Study outcomes and limitations: On average, CD8+ T cells had more expanded clones than CD4+.

This clone has a single count. Antigen: not known. V lost 6 bases to trimming and J lost 5 bases, with 7 bases between them. CDR1 is KGHSH and CDR2 is LQKENI in the germline V gene. This CDR3 is 12 amino acids long. The method was immunoSEQ multiplex PCR; TCRdb's version includes in-frame clones alone and lacks a portion of them. This table has roughly 63,000 clones, approximately 86% appearing once. Sequencing was performed on CD4+ or CD8+ T cells sorted from blood, taken in a trial of the OX40 agonist ivuxolimab. The chain recombines TRBV18 with TRBJ2-2, with D unresolved. The sequence came from an adult with an advanced solid tumor such as melanoma, head and neck, liver or kidney cancer. The CDR3 sequence is CASSTVTGELFF. The CDR3 DNA is TGTGCCAGCTCCACAGTAACCGGGGAGCTGTTTTTT. Full variable domain (remainder filled in from reference TRBV18 and TRBJ2-2): NAGVMQNPRHLVRRRGQEARLRCSPMKGHSHVYWYRQLPEEGLKFMVYLQKENIIDESGMPKERFSAEFPKEGPSILRIQQVVRGDSAAYFCASSTVTGELFFGEGSRLTVL.